Below are 6 T cell receptor beta chains sequenced from a single sample in a study of T cells in Graves' hyperthyroidism and ophthalmopathy. Amplified regions were TCR beta CDR3 sequences from RNA transcripts. Carried out on the TCR CDR3, a first-round RT-PCR used the HTBI primer set. TCRdb redid the calling of the multiplex PCR reads with MiXCR, one entry per CDR3 protein. This sample has under 400,000 distinct CDR3 sequences, with roughly a fifth found just once. The material sequenced was blood. Receptors were obtained from a woman between 50 and 59 years old with Graves' hyperthyroidism.

Many counts were recorded for this clonotype. The chain links TRBV28 to TRBJ1-1; D is ambiguous. The CDR3 spans 13 residues. V gave up 2 bases and J gave up 0 bases, with 4 bases separating them. The germline gives CDR1 MDHEN, CDR2 SYDVKM. This chain's CDR3 is CASSLIMNTEAFF. The CDR3 nucleotides are TGTGCCAGCAGTTTAATTATGAACACTGAAGCTTTCTTT.

This clonotype was recorded at least ten times. The J gene is TRBJ2-3, the V gene TRBV7-9; D unclear. Per the germline V gene, CDR1 is SEHNR and CDR2 is FQNEAQ (reference sequence). The CDR3 covers 14 residues. V was shortened by 5 bases and J by 1 base, with 10 bases between the two germline ends. The CDR3 protein is CASSTSFGTDTQYF. The CDR3 DNA reads TGTGCCAGCAGCACCTCGTTTGGCACAGATACGCAGTATTTT.

The V call is TRBV30, the J call TRBJ1-4, with a tentative D call TRBD1 (6 bases). Per the germline V gene, CDR1 is GTSNPN and CDR2 is SVGIG (reference sequence). V lost 1 base, J lost 6 bases, and 18 bases lay in between. This CDR3 has 16 amino acids. The CDR3 DNA is TGTGCCTGGAGTGCAAGGGGGAAGGGGAATTATGAAAAACTGTTTTTT. This translates into CAWSARGKGNYEKLFF.

The chain links TRBV6-6 to TRBJ1-2; the D is unclear. The CDR3 is 15 amino acids. Germline loops: CDR1 MNHNY, CDR2 SVGAGI (reference sequence). V lost 0 bases and J lost 5, with 13 bases in between. CDR3 sequence (DNA): TGTGCCAGCAGTTACTCGACGATTGGGTCATATGGCTACACCTTC. Translating it yields CASSYSTIGSYGYTF.

This clonotype has ten or more counts. The chain joins TRBV11-3 to TRBJ1-1; D gene unclear. CDR3 length: 11 residues. Trimming removed 5 bases from V and 8 bases from J, with 9 bases in between. Germline lookup yields CDR1 SGHNT and CDR2 YENEEA. The CDR3 nucleotides are TGTGCCAGCAGCCCGCTGGCAGAAGCTTTCTTT. This codes for CASSPLAEAFF.

This clonotype was recorded many times. This chain joins TRBV28 and TRBJ2-7; possibly TRBD2 for D (6 bases). This CDR3 comprises 14 residues. The V gene lost 8 bases and the J gene lost 0 bases, with 14 bases spanning the gap. Germline V lookup: CDR1 MDHEN, CDR2 SYDVKM. The CDR3 spells CASLRGGSSYEQYF. CDR3 nucleotides: TGTGCCAGCCTTCGAGGAGGGAGCTCCTACGAGCAGTACTTC.